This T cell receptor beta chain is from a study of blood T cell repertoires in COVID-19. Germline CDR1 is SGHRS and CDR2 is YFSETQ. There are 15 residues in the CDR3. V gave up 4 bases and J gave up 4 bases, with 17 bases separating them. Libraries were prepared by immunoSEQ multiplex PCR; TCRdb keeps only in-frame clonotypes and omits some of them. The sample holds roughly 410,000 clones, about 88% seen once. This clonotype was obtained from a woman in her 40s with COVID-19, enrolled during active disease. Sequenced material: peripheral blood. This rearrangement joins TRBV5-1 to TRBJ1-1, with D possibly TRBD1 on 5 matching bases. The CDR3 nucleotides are TGCGCCAGCAGCACCGCACCCTCGGGGGGCACTGAAGCTTTCTTT. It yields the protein CASSTAPSGGTEAFF.